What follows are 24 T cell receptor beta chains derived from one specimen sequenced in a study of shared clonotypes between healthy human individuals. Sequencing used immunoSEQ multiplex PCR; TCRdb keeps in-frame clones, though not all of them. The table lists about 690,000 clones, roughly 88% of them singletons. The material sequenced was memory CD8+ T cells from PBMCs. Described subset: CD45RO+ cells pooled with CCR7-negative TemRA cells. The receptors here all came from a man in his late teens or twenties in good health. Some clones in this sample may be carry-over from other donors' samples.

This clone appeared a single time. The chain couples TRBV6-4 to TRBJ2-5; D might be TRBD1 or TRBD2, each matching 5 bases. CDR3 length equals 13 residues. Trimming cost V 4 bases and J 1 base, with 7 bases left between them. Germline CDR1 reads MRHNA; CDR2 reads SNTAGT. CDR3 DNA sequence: TGTGCCAGCAGTGCAGGGACCCAAGAGACCCAGTACTTC. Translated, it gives CASSAGTQETQYF.

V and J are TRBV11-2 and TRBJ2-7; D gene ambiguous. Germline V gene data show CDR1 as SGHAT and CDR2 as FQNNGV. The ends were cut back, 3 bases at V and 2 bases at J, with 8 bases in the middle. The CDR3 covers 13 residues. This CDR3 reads CASSFRLAYEQYF. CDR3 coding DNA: TGTGCCAGCAGCTTTAGGTTGGCCTACGAGCAGTACTTC.

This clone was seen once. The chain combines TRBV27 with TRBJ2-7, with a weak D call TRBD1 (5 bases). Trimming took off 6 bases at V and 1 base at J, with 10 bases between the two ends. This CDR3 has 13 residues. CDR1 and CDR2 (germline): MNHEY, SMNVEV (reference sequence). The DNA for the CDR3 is TGTGCCAGCAGCCGGACACCTTCCTACGAGCAGTACTTC. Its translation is CASSRTPSYEQYF.

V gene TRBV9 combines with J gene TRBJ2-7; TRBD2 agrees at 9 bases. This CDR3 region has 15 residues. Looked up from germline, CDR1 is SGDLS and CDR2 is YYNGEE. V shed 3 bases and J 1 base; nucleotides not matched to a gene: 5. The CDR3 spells CASSASGLASYEQYF. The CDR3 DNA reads TGTGCCAGCAGCGCTTCCGGACTAGCGTCCTACGAGCAGTACTTC.

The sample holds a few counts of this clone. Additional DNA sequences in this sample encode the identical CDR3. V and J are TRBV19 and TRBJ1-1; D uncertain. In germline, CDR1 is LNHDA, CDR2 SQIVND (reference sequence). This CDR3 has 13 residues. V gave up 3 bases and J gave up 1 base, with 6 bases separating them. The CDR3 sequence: CASSMGRNTEAFF. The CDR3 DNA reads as TGTGCCAGTAGTATGGGCAGGAACACTGAAGCTTTCTTT. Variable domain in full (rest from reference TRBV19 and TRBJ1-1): DGGITQSPKYLFRKEGQNVTLSCEQNLNHDAMYWYRQDPGQGLRLIYYSQIVNDFQKGDIAEGYSVSREKKESFPLTVTSAQKNPTAFYLCASSMGRNTEAFFGQGTRLTVV.

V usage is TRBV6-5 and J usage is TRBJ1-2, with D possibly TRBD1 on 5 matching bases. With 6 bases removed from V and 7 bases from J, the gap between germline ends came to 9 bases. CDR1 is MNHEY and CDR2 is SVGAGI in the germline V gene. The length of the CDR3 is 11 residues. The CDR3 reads CASRIGTGYTF. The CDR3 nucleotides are TGTGCCAGCAGGATAGGGACTGGCTACACCTTC.

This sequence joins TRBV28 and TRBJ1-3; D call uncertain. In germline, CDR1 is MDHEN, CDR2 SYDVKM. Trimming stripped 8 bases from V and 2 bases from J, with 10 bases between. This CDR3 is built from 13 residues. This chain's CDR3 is CASSRSTGNTIYF. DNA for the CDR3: TGTGCCAGCTCTCGGAGTACTGGAAACACCATATATTTT.

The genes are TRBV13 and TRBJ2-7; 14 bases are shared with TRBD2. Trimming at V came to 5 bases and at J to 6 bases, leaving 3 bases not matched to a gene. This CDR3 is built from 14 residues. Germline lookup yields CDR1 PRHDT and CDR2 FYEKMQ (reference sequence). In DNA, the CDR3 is TGTGCCAGCAGCGAGGGACTAGCGGGAGTCGAGCAGTACTTC. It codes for CASSEGLAGVEQYF.

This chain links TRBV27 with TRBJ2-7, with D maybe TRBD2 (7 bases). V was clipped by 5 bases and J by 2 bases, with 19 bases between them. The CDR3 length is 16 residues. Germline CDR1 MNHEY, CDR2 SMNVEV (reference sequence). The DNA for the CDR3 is TGTGCCAGCAGTGCCCGTTGGGGGGGCGCTGCCTACGAGCAGTACTTC. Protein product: CASSARWGGAAYEQYF.

CDR3 amino acids: CASRDRGYYEQYF. As DNA, the CDR3 is TGTGCCAGCAGGGACAGGGGTTACTACGAGCAGTACTTC. The rearrangement joins TRBV2 to TRBJ2-7; 9 bases line up with TRBD1. There are 13 residues in the CDR3. After removal of 6 bases from V and 3 bases from J, the junction contained 3 bases not matched to a gene. CDR1 is SNHLY and CDR2 is FYNNEI in the germline V gene.

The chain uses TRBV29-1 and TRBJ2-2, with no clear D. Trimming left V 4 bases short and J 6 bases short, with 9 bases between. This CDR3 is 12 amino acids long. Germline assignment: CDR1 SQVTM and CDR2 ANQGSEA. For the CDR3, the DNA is TGCAGCGTTGGAACCGGAGCCGGGGAGCTGTTTTTT. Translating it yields CSVGTGAGELFF.

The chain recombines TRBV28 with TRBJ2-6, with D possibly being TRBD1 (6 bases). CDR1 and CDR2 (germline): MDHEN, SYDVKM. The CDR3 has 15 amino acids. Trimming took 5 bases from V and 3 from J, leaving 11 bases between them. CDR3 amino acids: CASSVRTVGANVLTF. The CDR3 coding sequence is TGTGCCAGCAGTGTCCGGACAGTTGGGGCCAACGTCCTGACTTTC.

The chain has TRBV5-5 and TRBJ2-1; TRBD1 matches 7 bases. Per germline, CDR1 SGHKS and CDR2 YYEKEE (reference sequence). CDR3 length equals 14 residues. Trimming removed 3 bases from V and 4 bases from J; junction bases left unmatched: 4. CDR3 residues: CASSSETGYNEQFF. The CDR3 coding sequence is TGTGCCAGCAGCTCAGAGACAGGGTACAATGAGCAGTTCTTC.

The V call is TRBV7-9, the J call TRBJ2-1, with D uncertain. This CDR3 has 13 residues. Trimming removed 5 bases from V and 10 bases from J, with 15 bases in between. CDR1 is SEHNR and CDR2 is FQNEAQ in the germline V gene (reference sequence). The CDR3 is CASSTGPGAEQFF. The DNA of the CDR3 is TGTGCCAGCAGCACCGGGCCCGGCGCAGAGCAGTTCTTC. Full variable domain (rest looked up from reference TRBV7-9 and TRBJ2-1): DTGVSQNPRHKITKRGQNVTFRCDPISEHNRLYWYRQTLGQGPEFLTYFQNEAQLEKSRLLSDRFSAERPKGSFSTLEIQRTEQGDSAMYLCASSTGPGAEQFFGPGTRLTVL.

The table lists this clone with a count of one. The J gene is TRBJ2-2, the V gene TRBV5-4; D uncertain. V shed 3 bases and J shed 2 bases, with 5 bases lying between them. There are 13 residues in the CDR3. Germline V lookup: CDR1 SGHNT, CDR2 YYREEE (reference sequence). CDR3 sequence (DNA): TGTGCCAGCAGCTCCGGAAACACCGGGGAGCTGTTTTTT. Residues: CASSSGNTGELFF.

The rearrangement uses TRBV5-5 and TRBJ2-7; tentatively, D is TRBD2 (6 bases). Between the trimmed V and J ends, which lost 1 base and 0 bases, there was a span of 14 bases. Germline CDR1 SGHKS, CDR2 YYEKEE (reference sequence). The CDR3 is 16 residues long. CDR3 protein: CASSLFSGRSSYEQYF. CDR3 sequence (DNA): TGTGCCAGCAGCTTGTTTAGCGGCAGGAGCTCCTACGAGCAGTACTTC.

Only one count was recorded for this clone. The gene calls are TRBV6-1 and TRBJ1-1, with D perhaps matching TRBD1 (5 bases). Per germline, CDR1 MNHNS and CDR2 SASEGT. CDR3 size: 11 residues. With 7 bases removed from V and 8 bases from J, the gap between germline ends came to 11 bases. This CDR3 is CASITGSEAFF. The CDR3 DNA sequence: TGTGCCAGCATTACAGGCTCGGAAGCTTTCTTT.

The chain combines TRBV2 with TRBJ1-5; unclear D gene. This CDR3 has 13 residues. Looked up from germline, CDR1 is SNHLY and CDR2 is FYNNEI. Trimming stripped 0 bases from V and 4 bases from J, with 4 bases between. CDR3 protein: CASSEALNQPQHF. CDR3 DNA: TGTGCCAGCAGTGAAGCGCTGAATCAGCCCCAGCATTTT. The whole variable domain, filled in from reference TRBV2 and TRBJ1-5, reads EPEVTQTPSHQVTQMGQEVILRCVPISNHLYFYWYRQILGQKVEFLVSFYNNEISEKSEIFDDQFSVERPDGSNFTLKIRSTKLEDSAMYFCASSEALNQPQHFGDGTRLSIL.

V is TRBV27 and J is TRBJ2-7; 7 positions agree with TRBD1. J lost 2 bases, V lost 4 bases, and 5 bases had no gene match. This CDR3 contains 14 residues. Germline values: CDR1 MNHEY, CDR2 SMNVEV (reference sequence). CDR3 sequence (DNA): TGTGCCAGCAGTTCACGACAGGGAGCCTACGAGCAGTACTTC. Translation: CASSSRQGAYEQYF.

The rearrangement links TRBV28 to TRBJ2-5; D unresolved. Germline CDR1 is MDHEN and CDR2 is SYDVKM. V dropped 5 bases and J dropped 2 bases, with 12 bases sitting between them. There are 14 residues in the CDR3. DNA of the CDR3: TGTGCCAGCAGTCCCCTTGGGGATCAAGAGACCCAGTACTTC. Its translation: CASSPLGDQETQYF. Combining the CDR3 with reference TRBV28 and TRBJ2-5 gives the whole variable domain DVKVTQSSRYLVKRTGEKVFLECVQDMDHENMFWYRQDPGLGLRLIYFSYDVKMKEKGDIPEGYSVSREKKERFSLILESASTNQTSMYLCASSPLGDQETQYFGPGTRLLVL.

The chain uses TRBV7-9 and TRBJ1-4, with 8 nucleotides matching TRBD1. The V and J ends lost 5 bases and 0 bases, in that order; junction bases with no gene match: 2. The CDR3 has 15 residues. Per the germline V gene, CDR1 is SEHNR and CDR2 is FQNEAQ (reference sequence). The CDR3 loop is CASSPTGATNEKLFF. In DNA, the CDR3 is TGTGCCAGCAGCCCGACAGGGGCAACTAATGAAAAACTGTTTTTT.

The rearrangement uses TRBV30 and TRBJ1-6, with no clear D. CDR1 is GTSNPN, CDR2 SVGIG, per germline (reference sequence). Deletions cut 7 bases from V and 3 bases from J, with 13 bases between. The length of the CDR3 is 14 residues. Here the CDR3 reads CAYGEGIYNSPLHF. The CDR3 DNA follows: TGTGCCTACGGGGAAGGGATCTATAATTCACCCCTCCACTTT.

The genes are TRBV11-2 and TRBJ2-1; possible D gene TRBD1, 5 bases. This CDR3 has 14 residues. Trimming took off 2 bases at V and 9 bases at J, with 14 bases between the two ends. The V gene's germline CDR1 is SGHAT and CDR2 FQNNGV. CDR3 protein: CASSLSRVKVEQFF. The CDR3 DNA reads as TGTGCCAGCAGCTTATCCAGGGTAAAGGTTGAGCAGTTCTTC.

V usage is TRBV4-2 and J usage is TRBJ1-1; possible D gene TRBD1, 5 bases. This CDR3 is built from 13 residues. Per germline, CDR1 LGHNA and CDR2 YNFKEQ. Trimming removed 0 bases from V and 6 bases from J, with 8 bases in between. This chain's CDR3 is CASSQDRGSEAFF. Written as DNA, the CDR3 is TGTGCCAGCAGCCAAGATCGGGGGTCTGAAGCTTTCTTT.